These T cell receptor beta chains were read from a single sample in a study of cytomegalovirus exposure and HLA in healthy donors. TCRdb's copy holds only in-frame clones and misses some; the assay was immunoSEQ multiplex PCR. In the table there are about 130,000 clones, around 95% of which are singletons. The specimen was PBMCs. The receptors stem from a man younger than 35 in good health and CMV-seronegative. CDR3s include the opening cysteine and the closing phenylalanine or tryptophan. The D gene is left open where the match is weak. Rows may omit the clone size; those that give it use once, few, many or a size class.

once	NA	TRBV7-2	TRBJ2-7	CASSSRGRGMFHEQYF	TGTGCCAGCAGCTCCAGAGGACGCGGGATGTTCCACGAGCAGTACTTC
NA	NA	TRBV18	TRBJ1-3	CASPGGISGNTIYF	TGTGCCAGCCCCGGCGGGATCTCTGGAAACACCATATATTTT
NA	NA	TRBV30	TRBJ2-1	CAWSYRGFEQFF	TGTGCCTGGAGTTATCGGGGGTTTGAGCAGTTCTTC
NA	TRBD2	TRBV7-2	TRBJ2-1	CASSSDNRGRNEQFF	TGTGCCAGCAGCTCCGACAATCGCGGGAGGAATGAGCAGTTCTTC
NA	NA	TRBV4-1	TRBJ1-4	CASSQEGRIYEKLFF	TGCGCCAGCAGCCAAGAGGGCAGAATTTATGAAAAACTGTTTTTT
NA	TRBD2	TRBV27	TRBJ2-1	CASSLVAGANNEQFF	TGTGCCAGCAGTTTGGTGGCGGGAGCGAATAATGAGCAGTTCTTC
once	TRBD1	TRBV6-5	TRBJ2-5	CASSSDRGRQETQYF	TGTGCCAGCAGTTCCGACAGGGGTAGGCAAGAGACCCAGTACTTC
NA	TRBD2	TRBV28	TRBJ2-1	CASTPGLALDEQFF	TGTGCCAGCACCCCGGGACTAGCCTTAGATGAGCAGTTCTTC
NA	NA	TRBV6-1	TRBJ1-3	CASRKEAGNTIYF	TGTGCCAGCAGAAAGGAGGCTGGAAACACCATATATTTT
NA	TRBD1	TRBV5-6	TRBJ2-1	CASSFTTGSGINEQFF	TGTGCCAGCAGCTTCACGACAGGGTCTGGGATCAATGAGCAGTTCTTC
NA	TRBD2	TRBV7-9	TRBJ2-1	CAPAPSGRDEQFF	TGTGCCCCCGCCCCCAGCGGGAGAGATGAGCAGTTCTTC
NA	TRBD1	TRBV28	TRBJ2-7	CASSLAGTGAYEQYF	TGTGCCAGCAGTTTGGCCGGGACAGGGGCCTACGAGCAGTACTTC
NA	NA	TRBV7-2	TRBJ2-2	CASSTRLTTGELFF	TGTGCCAGCAGCACCAGGCTGACGACCGGGGAGCTGTTTTTT
NA	TRBD1	TRBV7-3	TRBJ2-7	CASNPVDLTGGLSYEQYF	TGTGCCAGCAACCCTGTAGACCTTACAGGGGGCCTCTCCTACGAGCAGTACTTC
NA	TRBD2	TRBV7-2	TRBJ2-3	CASSQSGTSGTDTQYF	TGTGCCAGCAGCCAATCTGGGACTAGCGGCACAGATACGCAGTATTTT
NA	NA	TRBV18	TRBJ1-1	CASSPRQATEAFF	TGTGCCAGCTCACCAAGACAGGCAACTGAAGCTTTCTTT
NA	TRBD2	TRBV10-1	TRBJ2-1	CASSEGREKDNEQFF	TGCGCCAGCAGTGAGGGGCGGGAGAAAGACAATGAGCAGTTCTTC
NA	TRBD2	TRBV25-1	TRBJ2-3	CASSEWGGDTQYF	TGTGCCAGCAGTGAATGGGGGGGGGATACGCAGTATTTT
NA	TRBD1	TRBV11-2	TRBJ1-2	CASSLAQGANYGYTF	TGTGCCAGCAGCTTAGCGCAGGGGGCGAACTATGGCTACACCTTC
NA	NA	TRBV28	TRBJ1-5	CASSSTGSNQPQHF	TGTGCCAGCAGTTCGACGGGTAGCAATCAGCCCCAGCATTTT
NA	NA	TRBV6-5	TRBJ1-3	CASRPGYSGNTIYF	TGTGCCAGCAGGCCGGGATACTCTGGAAACACCATATATTTT
NA	NA	TRBV27	TRBJ2-1	CASSFLANSYNEQFF	TGTGCCAGCAGTTTTCTAGCGAACTCCTACAATGAGCAGTTCTTC
NA	TRBD2	TRBV11-3	TRBJ2-7	CASSPSGRAYYEQYF	TGTGCCAGCAGCCCTAGCGGGAGGGCCTACTACGAGCAGTACTTC
once	TRBD1	TRBV19	TRBJ2-6	CASSTTTGVSGANVLTF	TGTGCCAGTAGTACCACCACAGGGGTCTCTGGGGCCAACGTCCTGACTTTC
NA	TRBD1	TRBV5-6	TRBJ1-2	CASSYGTANYGYTF	TGTGCCAGCAGCTACGGGACAGCTAACTATGGCTACACCTTC
NA	NA	TRBV5-1	TRBJ1-1	CASSFGAGVRNTEAFF	TGCGCCAGCAGCTTTGGGGCAGGGGTTCGGAACACTGAAGCTTTCTTT
once	TRBD1	TRBV4-1	TRBJ1-5	CASSQVRGGTGDSNQPQHF	TGCGCCAGCAGCCAAGTACGTGGGGGAACAGGGGATAGCAATCAGCCCCAGCATTTT
NA	TRBD2	TRBV18	TRBJ2-7	CASSPQDTGGEQYF	TGTGCCAGCTCACCACAGGACACGGGGGGCGAGCAGTACTTC
NA	NA	TRBV28	TRBJ1-2	CASSFRFGRGHGYTF	TGTGCCAGCAGTTTCAGGTTTGGGAGGGGCCATGGCTACACCTTC
NA	NA	TRBV11-3	TRBJ2-1	CASSASRGNEQFF	TGTGCCAGCAGCGCCTCCCGGGGGAATGAGCAGTTCTTC
NA	TRBD2	TRBV6-1	TRBJ2-2	CASSELAGAGGELFF	TGTGCCAGCAGCGAACTAGCGGGAGCTGGCGGGGAGCTGTTTTTT
NA	NA	TRBV7-3	TRBJ2-1	CASSPLLATPGVEQFF	TGTGCCAGCAGCCCCCTTCTAGCGACGCCCGGGGTTGAGCAGTTCTTC
NA	TRBD2	TRBV5-4	TRBJ2-5	CASSLAGALLETQYF	TGTGCCAGCAGTTTAGCGGGAGCGCTCCTGGAGACCCAGTACTTC
NA	NA	TRBV27	TRBJ2-6	CASSFISGANVLTF	TGTGCCAGCAGTTTCATCTCTGGGGCCAACGTCCTGACTTTC
NA	NA	TRBV2	TRBJ1-4	CASSEGLLGKLFF	TGTGCCAGCAGTGAAGGACTTCTAGGAAAACTGTTTTTT
NA	NA	TRBV2	TRBJ1-5	CASSAQGRLGDQPQHF	TGTGCCAGCAGCGCCCAAGGGAGGCTGGGCGATCAGCCCCAGCATTTT
NA	TRBD2	TRBV19	TRBJ2-7	CASSPLAGGGSYEQYF	TGTGCCAGTAGCCCTCTAGCGGGAGGGGGCTCCTACGAGCAGTACTTC
NA	NA	TRBV30	TRBJ2-7	CAWSVGGEFGEQYF	TGTGCCTGGAGTGTTGGAGGGGAGTTCGGCGAGCAGTACTTC
NA	NA	TRBV30	TRBJ1-3	CAWKQTSSGNTIYF	TGTGCCTGGAAACAGACCTCCTCTGGAAACACCATATATTTT
NA	TRBD2	TRBV13	TRBJ2-3	CASSLRGGTQYF	TGTGCCAGCAGCCTCCGCGGGGGTACGCAGTATTTT
NA	NA	TRBV11-3	TRBJ2-2	CASSSSSGELFF	TGTGCCAGCAGCTCCTCTAGTGGGGAGCTGTTTTTT
NA	NA	TRBV18	TRBJ2-7	CASSPPGAAYSYEQYF	TGTGCCAGCTCACCACCGGGAGCGGCTTACTCCTACGAGCAGTACTTC
NA	NA	TRBV29-1	TRBJ1-5	CSVRNTSSNQPQHF	TGCAGCGTGCGGAATACAAGTAGCAATCAGCCCCAGCATTTT
NA	TRBD1	TRBV9	TRBJ1-2	CASSVKGQGAGYTF	TGTGCCAGCAGCGTCAAGGGACAGGGGGCCGGCTACACCTTC
NA	NA	TRBV6-5	TRBJ2-1	CASSYRGGNNEQFF	TGTGCCAGCAGTTACAGGGGTGGGAACAATGAGCAGTTCTTC
NA	TRBD1	TRBV9	TRBJ2-6	CASMGGQGGSGANVLTF	TGTGCCAGTATGGGGGGACAGGGTGGTTCTGGGGCCAACGTCCTGACTTTC
NA	TRBD2	TRBV4-3	TRBJ2-1	CASSQATSGSPDEQFF	TGCGCCAGCAGCCAAGCAACGAGCGGGAGTCCCGATGAGCAGTTCTTC
once	NA	TRBV19	TRBJ1-5	CASSISSLGNQPQHF	TGTGCCAGTAGTATATCGAGCCTTGGCAATCAGCCCCAGCATTTT
few	NA	TRBV2	TRBJ2-5	CASSDLWRETQYF	TGTGCCAGCAGCGATCTTTGGAGAGAGACCCAGTACTTC
NA	NA	TRBV6-5	TRBJ2-1	CASRESDIRNEQFF	TGTGCCAGCAGGGAGTCGGACATTCGCAATGAGCAGTTCTTC
NA	TRBD2	TRBV30	TRBJ2-7	CAWRAGSSYEQYF	TGTGCCTGGAGAGCGGGATCCTCCTACGAGCAGTACTTC
NA	NA	TRBV5-6	TRBJ2-1	CASSLTVTLLQFF	TGTGCCAGCAGCTTGACGGTAACCCTTTTGCAGTTCTTC
once	TRBD2	TRBV19	TRBJ2-1	CASSRLAEYNEQFF	TGTGCCAGTAGTCGACTAGCGGAGTACAATGAGCAGTTCTTC